The 6 T cell receptor beta chains below all came from one sample that was sequenced in a study of control samples from healthy donors and cancer patients. Clones were read by immunoSEQ multiplex PCR, and TCRdb kept only the in-frame ones, dropping some. The repertoire holds 390,000 or so clones, around nine tenths seen once, with around 6.8% in the top ten. Sequenced input: PBMCs. These receptors came from a man aged 35-49 years with head and neck cancer.

The chain recombines TRBV5-1 with TRBJ1-5, with 10 positions matching TRBD1. CDR1 and CDR2 from the germline V gene are SGHRS and YFSETQ. This CDR3 region has 16 residues. The ends lost 0 bases at V and 0 bases at J; junction bases unmatched: 0. CDR3 sequence reads: CASSLGQGASNQPQHF. The CDR3 region has the DNA TGCGCCAGCAGCTTGGGACAGGGGGCTAGCAATCAGCCCCAGCATTTT.

CDR3 in amino acids: CASSQGATNEKLFF. The DNA of the CDR3 is TGTGCCAGCAGCCAGGGTGCCACTAATGAAAAACTGTTTTTT. The chain links TRBV11-2 to TRBJ1-4; D is possibly TRBD1 (5 bases). CDR3 size: 14 residues. Germline-derived CDR1 and CDR2 are SGHAT and FQNNGV. With 5 bases removed from V and 2 bases from J, the gap between germline ends came to 9 bases.

The rearrangement joins TRBV6-2 or TRBV6-3 to TRBJ1-5, with TRBD1 matching over 8 bases. With V trimmed by 5 bases and J by 0 bases, 12 bases remained unmatched. The CDR3 runs 18 residues. CDR1 is MNHEY, CDR2 SVGEGT, per germline. Written as DNA, the CDR3 is TGTGCCAGCAGTGGTTTGGCAGGGGGCACGGGTAGCAATCAGCCCCAGCATTTT. Its translation: CASSGLAGGTGSNQPQHF.

The chain links TRBV6-5 to TRBJ2-1, with D tentatively TRBD1 (6 bases). The ends were cut back, 0 bases at V and 7 bases at J, with 10 bases in the middle. CDR1 MNHEY and CDR2 SVGAGI come from the germline V gene. The CDR3 extends over 14 amino acids. In DNA, the CDR3 is TGTGCCAGCAGTTACTCAGGGGGTGCTAATGAGCAGTTCTTC. Protein product: CASSYSGGANEQFF.

CDR3 loop: CASGSTEGGTEAFF. The CDR3 region has the DNA TGTGCCAGCGGATCCACGGAGGGGGGAACTGAAGCTTTCTTT. The chain employs TRBV7-3 and TRBJ1-1; tentatively, D is TRBD1 (6 bases). Germline-derived CDR1 and CDR2 are SGHTA and FQGTGA. CDR3 length equals 14 residues. V was pared by 8 bases and J by 5 bases, with 18 bases between. The full variable domain, in which reference TRBV7-3 and TRBJ1-1 provide the parts outside the CDR3, is GAGVSQTPSNKVTEKGKYVELRCDPISGHTALYWYRQSLGQGPEFLIYFQGTGAADDSGLPNDRFFAVRPEGSVSTLKIQRTERGDSAVYLCASGSTEGGTEAFFGQGTRLTVV.

This chain links TRBV28 with TRBJ2-1; D may correspond to TRBD1 or TRBD2 (5 bases each). Looked up from germline, CDR1 is MDHEN and CDR2 is SYDVKM. V shed 5 bases and J shed 3 bases, with 17 bases lying between them. The CDR3 loop spans 16 amino acids. The CDR3 region is CASSGSGPTFYNEQFF. DNA for the CDR3: TGTGCCAGCAGTGGCTCGGGACCAACCTTCTACAATGAGCAGTTCTTC.